This T cell receptor beta chain came from a study of graft-versus-host responses after intestinal transplantation. Overall study context: Multivisceral, liver-intestinal, or isolated intestinal transplants were performed in recipients. Every recipient had anti-thymocyte globulin induction and three to four years of tacrolimus plus steroids. Study-level results: Clonal ratios of graft-versus-host to host-versus-graft in allografts were high for patients exhibiting graft-donor T cell macrochimerism.

Here immunoSEQ multiplex PCR was the method, and the copy in TCRdb shows in-frame clones only, minus some. The sample lists tens of thousands of clones, roughly nine tenths seen once, with around 0.11% in the top ten. Comment on this clone: The antigen remains undetermined.

This CDR3 region has 12 residues. V lost 5 bases, J lost 10 bases, and 14 bases lay in between. Germline V gene data show CDR1 as SNHLY and CDR2 as FYNNEI. The V gene is TRBV2, the J gene TRBJ1-1; D not certain. The sequenced sample was unstimulated CD4+ T cells sorted from spleen or lymph node cells, obtained before intestinal transplant. The sequence came from a human donor who received an intestinal transplant. The CDR3 loop reads CASSRGWGAAFF. The CDR3 DNA follows: TGTGCCAGCAGTCGAGGGTGGGGAGCAGCTTTCTTT.